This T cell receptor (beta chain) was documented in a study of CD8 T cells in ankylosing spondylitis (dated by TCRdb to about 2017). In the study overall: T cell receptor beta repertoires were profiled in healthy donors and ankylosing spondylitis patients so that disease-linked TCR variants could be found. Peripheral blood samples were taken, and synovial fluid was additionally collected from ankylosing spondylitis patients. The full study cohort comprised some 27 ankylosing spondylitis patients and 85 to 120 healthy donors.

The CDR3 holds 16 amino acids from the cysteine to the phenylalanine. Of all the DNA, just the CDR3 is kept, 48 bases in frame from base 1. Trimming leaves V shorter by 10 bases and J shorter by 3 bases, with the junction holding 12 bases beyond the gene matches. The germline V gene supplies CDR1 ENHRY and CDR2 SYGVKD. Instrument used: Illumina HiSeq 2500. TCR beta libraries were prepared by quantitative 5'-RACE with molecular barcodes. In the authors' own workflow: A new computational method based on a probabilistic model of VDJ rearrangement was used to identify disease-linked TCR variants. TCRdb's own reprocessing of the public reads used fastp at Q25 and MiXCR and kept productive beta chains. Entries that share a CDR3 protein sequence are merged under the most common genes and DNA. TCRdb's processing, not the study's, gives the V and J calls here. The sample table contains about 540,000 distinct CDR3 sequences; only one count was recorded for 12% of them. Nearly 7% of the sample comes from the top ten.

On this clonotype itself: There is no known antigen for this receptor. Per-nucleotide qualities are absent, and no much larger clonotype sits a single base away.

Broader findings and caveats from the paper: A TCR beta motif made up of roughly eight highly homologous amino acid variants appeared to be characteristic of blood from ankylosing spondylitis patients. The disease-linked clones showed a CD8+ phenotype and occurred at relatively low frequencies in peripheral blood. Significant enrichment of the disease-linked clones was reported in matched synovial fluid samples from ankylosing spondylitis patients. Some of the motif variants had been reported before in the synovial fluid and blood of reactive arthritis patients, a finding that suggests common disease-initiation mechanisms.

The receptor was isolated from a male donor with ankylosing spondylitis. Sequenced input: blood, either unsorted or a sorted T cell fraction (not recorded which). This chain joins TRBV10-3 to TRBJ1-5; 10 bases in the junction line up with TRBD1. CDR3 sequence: CATSISGTGVNQPQHF. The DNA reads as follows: TGTGCCACCTCTATATCCGGGACAGGGGTCAATCAGCCCCAGCATTTT.